Listed here are 6 T cell receptor beta chains from one sample, sequenced in a study of molecular identifiers for immune sequencing clone quantification. MiXCR, applied by TCRdb to the PCR reads, yields one record per CDR3 protein. The sample holds a few hundred thousand distinct CDR3 sequences; around a fifth are singletons and the top ten take around 0.84%. Sample: naive CD8+ T cells from blood, with Jurkat cell RNA spiked in. Subset defined: FACS-sorted CD8+CD4-CCR7+CD45RA+ naive T cells. The receptors were gathered from a human donor in good health. Some libraries in this study had Jurkat cell RNA spiked in.

This clonotype was recorded at least ten times. This rearrangement joins TRBV4-3 to TRBJ1-3, with a weak D call TRBD1 (5 bases). CDR3 length: 16 amino acids. Trimming took 0 bases from V and 0 from J, leaving 9 bases between them. Germline V gene sequence: CDR1 LGHNA, CDR2 YSLEER. CDR3 loop: CASSQDGGSSGNTIYF. CDR3 bases: TGCGCCAGCAGCCAAGACGGGGGGTCCTCTGGAAACACCATATATTTT.

The chain uses TRBV12-3 or TRBV12-4 and TRBJ2-3; no clear D. The DNA end favors TRBJ1-5, so the J call may be wrong. The CDR3 spans 16 residues. CDR3 sequence reads: CASTNTRAGSTDTQHF. Written as DNA, the CDR3 is TGTGCCAGCACCAATACTAGAGCGGGGAGCACAGATACGCAGCATTTT.

This clonotype was counted many times. V and J are TRBV5-1 and TRBJ1-1, with TRBD1 matching 7 bases. Trimming cost V 4 bases and J 3 bases; bases outside gene matches: 3. CDR3 length: 13 amino acids. Germline V CDR1 and CDR2: SGHRS, YFSETQ. The CDR3 sequence: CASSIGTDTEAFF. The CDR3, as DNA: TGCGCCAGCAGCATAGGGACAGACACTGAAGCTTTCTTT.

Only one count was recorded for this clonotype. With a much larger clone just one base away, this may be a read error. The chain links TRBV4-3 to TRBJ1-3, with unresolved D. The V gene's germline CDR1 is LGHNA and CDR2 YSLEER. The CDR3 extends over 16 amino acids. The CDR3 reads CASSQGRGRLGSTIYF. The DNA of the CDR3 is TGCGCCAGCAGCCAAGGCCGTGGCCGCCTGGGAAGCACCATATATTTT.

This clonotype was recorded a few times. The J gene is TRBJ2-7, the V gene TRBV3-1, with 9 bases that match TRBD1. J gave up 6 bases and V 3 bases, and 9 bases lay outside the gene matches. Germline CDR1 is LGHDT and CDR2 is YNNKEL (reference sequence). There are 15 residues in the CDR3. CDR3 sequence (DNA): TGTGCCAGCAGCCATCCCGGGACAGGGACCATCGAGCAGTACTTC. Translated, it gives CASSHPGTGTIEQYF.

J is TRBJ2-4 and V is TRBV20-1; TRBD1 aligns across 10 bases. Germline CDR1 is DFQATT and CDR2 is SNEGSKA (reference sequence). The CDR3 loop spans 16 amino acids. V shed 3 bases and J 0 bases; nucleotides not matched to a gene: 5. The CDR3, as DNA: TGCAGTGCTAGCTGGGGACAGGGGCTAGCCAAAAACATTCAGTACTTC. Its protein is CSASWGQGLAKNIQYF.